These 22 T cell receptor beta chains were sequenced from one sample in a study of T cells in Graves' hyperthyroidism and ophthalmopathy. Amplified TCR beta CDR3 regions derived from RNA transcripts. Using the HTBI primer set, a first-round RT-PCR was run on the TCR CDR3. TCRdb fed the multiplex PCR reads into MiXCR, producing one record per CDR3 protein. The table lists 550,000 to 650,000 distinct CDR3 sequences, around 15% of them singletons. Sequencing used blood. These receptors all stem from a woman between 40 and 50 years old with Graves' hyperthyroidism.

This clonotype was found once. The chain is built from TRBV25-1 and TRBJ1-1; TRBD1 might be the D (5 bases). Germline V CDR1 and CDR2: MGHDK, SYGVNS. Trimming removed 4 bases at V and 1 base at J, with 16 bases between. The CDR3 has 16 residues. The CDR3 sequence is CASSGSPGRTNTEAFF. The CDR3 nucleotides read TGTGCCAGCAGTGGAAGCCCGGGACGGACGAACACTGAAGCTTTCTTT.

In its sample, this clonotype was seen a few times. The chain uses TRBV5-1 and TRBJ2-1; a weak D match, TRBD2 (5 bases). The CDR3 is 17 amino acids. The germline V gene has CDR1 SGHRS and CDR2 YFSETQ. V was cut by 0 bases and J by 6 bases, with 19 bases left in between. The DNA for the CDR3 is TGCGCCAGCAGCTTGGGCCCCCGAGGGAAAAAGGTCAATGAGCAGTTCTTC. Residues: CASSLGPRGKKVNEQFF.

This clonotype has a count of ten or more. The V call is TRBV5-1, the J call TRBJ1-4; no reliable D call. The germline V gene encodes CDR1 SGHRS and CDR2 YFSETQ. The CDR3 has 15 amino acids. The ends were cut back, 0 bases at V and 0 bases at J, with 6 bases in the middle. The CDR3 region is CASSLGTSTNEKLFF. CDR3 coding DNA: TGCGCCAGCAGCTTGGGGACTTCAACTAATGAAAAACTGTTTTTT.

The chain links TRBV5-8 to TRBJ2-1; D is perhaps TRBD2 (6 bases). V was trimmed by 0 bases and J by 15 bases, leaving 13 bases between them. Germline CDR1 SGHTS, CDR2 YDEGEE. The CDR3 spans 12 residues. CDR3 DNA sequence: TGTGCCAGCAGCTTGGGGGGGGTATTGTGGTTCTTC. Translated, it gives CASSLGGVLWFF.

This clonotype has at least ten counts. This chain uses TRBV10-3 with TRBJ2-1; 11 positions match TRBD2. Trimming took 4 bases from V and 7 from J; bases not matched to a gene: 6. CDR3 length equals 15 residues. Germline loops: CDR1 ENHRY, CDR2 SYGVKD. The CDR3 is CAISATSGSYNEQFF. CDR3 in DNA: TGTGCCATCAGTGCTACTAGCGGGAGTTATAATGAGCAGTTCTTC.

The DNA for the CDR3 is TGTGCCAGCAGCCAGAGTAATTTGGGAAACACCATATATTTT. As protein: CASSQSNLGNTIYF. The chain employs TRBV3-1 and TRBJ1-3; D call uncertain. Trimming shortened V by 3 bases and J by 4 bases, and 10 bases separated the two germline ends. There are 14 residues in the CDR3. Germline CDR1 is LGHDT and CDR2 is YNNKEL (reference sequence).

This clonotype has ten or more counts. This chain joins TRBV20-1 and TRBJ2-1; 9 bases are a match to TRBD2. Germline trimming cut 6 bases from V and 6 bases from J; bases unmatched to any gene: 9. The germline V gene encodes CDR1 DFQATT and CDR2 SNEGSKA (reference sequence). The CDR3 runs 14 residues. The CDR3 spells CSAPLAGVFNEQFF. CDR3 bases: TGCAGTGCGCCTTTAGCGGGAGTGTTCAATGAGCAGTTCTTC.

This clonotype was observed a few times. The CDR3 protein is CASSQDRERWDRVTGANVLTF. CDR3 sequence (DNA): TGTGCCAGCAGCCAAGATCGCGAGAGGTGGGACAGGGTGACTGGGGCCAACGTCCTGACTTTC. V gene TRBV11-2 combines with J gene TRBJ2-6, with TRBD1 identical over 9 bases. CDR3 length equals 21 residues. The V gene's germline CDR1 is SGHAT and CDR2 FQNNGV. J was trimmed by 2 bases and V by 5 bases; bases with no gene match: 19. The full variable domain, completed using reference TRBV11-2 and TRBJ2-6, is EAGVAQSPRYKIIEKRQSVAFWCNPISGHATLYWYQQILGQGPKLLIQFQNNGVVDDSQLPKDRFSAERLKGVDSTLKIQPAKLEDSAVYLCASSQDRERWDRVTGANVLTFGAGSRLTVL.

This clonotype occurred many times. CDR3 in amino acids: CASSSLRGAGNLAKNIQYF. The CDR3 DNA reads as TGTGCCAGCAGCTCACTTCGGGGGGCAGGCAACTTAGCCAAAAACATTCAGTACTTC. This rearrangement joins TRBV28 to TRBJ2-4; weak D call: TRBD2 (7 bases). The CDR3 is 19 residues long. CDR1 MDHEN and CDR2 SYDVKM come from the germline V gene. The V and J ends lost 6 bases and 0 bases respectively, with 24 bases between them.

This clonotype has a count of ten or more. V and J are TRBV2 and TRBJ2-5; perhaps TRBD2 as D (5 bases). V shed 5 bases and J shed 2 bases, with 12 bases lying between them. From germline, CDR1 is SNHLY and CDR2 FYNNEI. The CDR3 covers 14 residues. Written as DNA, the CDR3 is TGTGCCAGCAGTCCTTCGAGGGATCAAGAGACCCAGTACTTC. Translated, it gives CASSPSRDQETQYF.

This clonotype was detected many times. J is TRBJ2-7 and V is TRBV2, with TRBD2 identical over 10 bases. Germline V gene data show CDR1 as SNHLY and CDR2 as FYNNEI. The ends lost 7 bases at V and 7 bases at J; junction bases unmatched: 16. This CDR3 has 16 amino acids. CDR3 in amino acids: CASTKYSLAGRREQYF. In nucleotides, the CDR3 is TGTGCCAGCACCAAATACTCACTAGCGGGAAGGAGGGAGCAGTACTTC.

There are many counts of this clonotype. The J gene is TRBJ1-2, the V gene TRBV7-2; tentative D call: TRBD1 (6 bases). The germline gives CDR1 SGHTA, CDR2 FQGNSA. V was shortened by 2 bases and J by 3 bases, with 13 bases between the two germline ends. This CDR3 has 15 residues. CDR3 sequence: CASSLSQGSHYGYTF. CDR3 sequence (DNA): TGTGCCAGCAGCTTATCGCAGGGGTCCCACTATGGCTACACCTTC.

The chain has TRBV6-1 and TRBJ1-5; no clear D gene. CDR3 size: 14 residues. V was trimmed by 6 bases and J by 4 bases, leaving 13 bases between them. Germline CDR1 reads MNHNS; CDR2 reads SASEGT. CDR3 DNA: TGTGCCAGCAGGGGCCTGGGAGGAAATCAGCCCCAGCATTTT. This encodes CASRGLGGNQPQHF.

Ten or more counts support this clonotype. The CDR3 region is CASSPLGTSTDTQYF. As DNA, the CDR3 is TGTGCCAGCAGCCCCCTGGGGACGAGCACAGATACGCAGTATTTT. The J gene is TRBJ2-3, the V gene TRBV13, with D possibly being TRBD1 or TRBD2 (5 bases each). V dropped 5 bases and J dropped 0 bases, with 12 bases sitting between them. The CDR3 sequence is 15 residues long. Germline CDR1 and CDR2: PRHDT and FYEKMQ (reference sequence).

The chain combines TRBV6-2 or TRBV6-3 with TRBJ2-1; tentative D call: TRBD1 (5 bases). Germline V gives CDR1 MNHEY, CDR2 SVGEGT. The CDR3 sequence is 11 residues long. V dropped 11 bases and J dropped 4 bases, with 9 bases sitting between them. In DNA form, the CDR3 reads TGTGCCGGCCAGGGTTACAATGAGCAGTTCTTC. It translates to CAGQGYNEQFF.

This clonotype was picked up a small number of times. V and J are TRBV7-9 and TRBJ1-4; D uncertain. There are 15 residues in the CDR3. The V gene's germline CDR1 is SEHNR and CDR2 FQNEAQ (reference sequence). V lost 2 bases and J 7 bases, leaving 14 bases between the germline ends. CDR3 DNA: TGTGCCAGCAGCTTATCAGGCTCTGTTGGTGAAAAACTGTTTTTT. Its translation is CASSLSGSVGEKLFF.

In DNA, the CDR3 is TGTGCCAGCAGCGTACTAGCGGGATACACCGGGGAGCTGTTTTTT. Its translation is CASSVLAGYTGELFF. The V call is TRBV9, the J call TRBJ2-2, with 9 positions matching TRBD2. The CDR3 is made up of 15 amino acids. Germline CDR1 SGDLS, CDR2 YYNGEE. The V segment lost 1 base and the J segment 3 bases; nucleotides outside the gene matches: 1.

The genes are TRBV3-1 and TRBJ2-2; D is undetermined. Germline CDR1 reads LGHDT; CDR2 reads YNNKEL (reference sequence). The CDR3 contains 15 residues. The V gene lost 3 bases and the J gene lost 1 base, with 9 bases spanning the gap. CDR3 DNA: TGTGCCAGCAGCCATGGCACCTTGAACACCGGGGAGCTGTTTTTT. Encoded protein: CASSHGTLNTGELFF.

This clonotype was recorded a few times. The DNA of the CDR3 is TGCAGTGCTAGAGATATTCTAGCGGGAGGGCCAAGGGCAGATACGCAGTATTTT. Protein: CSARDILAGGPRADTQYF. The chain has TRBV20-1 and TRBJ2-3; 12 bases line up with TRBD2. J lost 4 bases, V lost 0 bases, and 11 bases had no gene match. The CDR3 is 18 amino acids. Germline V gene data show CDR1 as DFQATT and CDR2 as SNEGSKA (reference sequence).

This clonotype was detected many times. J is TRBJ2-4 and V is TRBV6-6, with 8 bases matching TRBD1. Germline V gene data show CDR1 as MNHNY and CDR2 as SVGAGI (reference sequence). J gave up 2 bases and V 3 bases, and 6 bases lay outside the gene matches. The CDR3 spans 16 residues. Written as DNA, the CDR3 is TGTGCCAGCAGTTATTCAGGGGGCGCGTCCAAAAACATTCAGTACTTC. The encoded protein is CASSYSGGASKNIQYF.

This clonotype was seen at least ten times. The V and J genes are TRBV7-8 and TRBJ2-2; 8 bases match TRBD2. V dropped 1 base and J dropped 2; count of bases not matched to a gene: 3. The germline CDR1 and CDR2 sequences are SGHVS and FQNEAQ. The CDR3 is made up of 16 amino acids. The CDR3 sequence: CASSLVTSGNTGELFF. As DNA, the CDR3 is TGTGCCAGCAGCTTAGTTACTAGCGGAAACACCGGGGAGCTGTTTTTT.

The V call is TRBV13, the J call TRBJ2-1, with TRBD2 matching 10 bases. The germline V gene encodes CDR1 PRHDT and CDR2 FYEKMQ (reference sequence). The V and J ends lost 1 base and 7 bases, in that order; junction bases with no gene match: 4. This CDR3 has 15 residues. In DNA form, the CDR3 reads TGTGCCAGCAGCTTAGCTAGCGGGAGTTGGAATGAGCAGTTCTTC. Translation: CASSLASGSWNEQFF.